This entry features one T cell receptor beta chain sequence. It lacks a known antigen. Per-base qualities were not stored, and no clone one base away is much larger. These data originate in a study of T cells in localized non-small cell lung cancer (TCRdb year 2020). About the study as a whole: The study examined T cell repertoires in a few hundred patients with early-stage NSCLC and compared tumors with uninvolved tumor-adjacent lungs. The cohort comprised around 250 treatment-naïve NSCLC patients with resected, localized lung tumors. The mean age of the NSCLC patients was around 67 years, with 120 to 150 men and 107 women.

TCR beta CDR3 regions were sequenced from DNA using the immunoSEQ Assay. The source study handled its data this way. To compute T cell density, TCR beta template counts were normalized to usable DNA, which was estimated by amplifying housekeeping genes. Richness was estimated using the preseqR package, with extrapolation to 400,000 templates for PBMC samples and to 120,000 templates for tissue samples. Clonality was taken to be one minus Pielou's evenness. To identify tissue-enriched TCRs, differential abundance testing was run on productive amino-acid clonotypes with a minimum total count of 5 and an alpha of 0.1. The Jaccard Index and the Morisita Overlap Index were used to quantify repertoire overlap between compartments. GLIPH clustered TCR beta CDR3s with public tetramer-defined viral CDR3s; viral motifs required at least three viral sequences plus V-gene enrichment. The table was pulled from immuneACCESS by TCRdb, which kept in-frame rearrangements only. Such tables lose some clones; where checked, under half of the loss comes from unresolved V genes, and the rest has no known cause. V, J and clone size reflect that table, while D and trimming were determined from the DNA. The sample profile shows around 26,000 clones; more than 65% of them were found once. The ten largest clones add up to approximately 9.6% of the sample.

At diagnosis, tumor, uninvolved tumor-adjacent lung and peripheral blood were collected and then preserved as a mix of FFPE and fresh-frozen material. For TCR repertoire profiling, blood samples were analyzed as peripheral blood mononuclear cells. Overall results and qualifications from the work: Since the design was exploratory, TCR variables were selected using unadjusted p-values with no false-discovery rate correction. Higher T cell density in blood was associated with longer overall survival, whereas higher clonality in adjacent lung was associated with shorter survival. Because multi-region sequencing of the tumors was not done, intratumor heterogeneity could not be ruled out. A median of approximately 62 of the top 100 tumor clones turned up in the paired uninvolved adjacent lung, and 25 to 35 of those clones also ranked among the top 100 of that same adjacent lung. Uninvolved tumor-adjacent lung showed the highest T cell clonality, higher than tumor, which suggests more focused antigenic responses in the uninvolved tumor-adjacent lung.

Taken from the germline V gene (reference sequence), the CDR1 and CDR2 loops are GTSNPN and SVGIG. The CDR3 sequence holds 13 residues, the cysteine and phenylalanine included. Solely the CDR3 DNA is kept, with 39 bases framed from the first base. The junction shows trimming of 0 bases on V and 0 bases on J, plus 5 bases between the germline ends. The V and J segments used are TRBV30 and TRBJ1-1, with the D gene not clear enough to name. Sequencing was performed on peripheral blood, taken before any cancer treatment. This clonotype was obtained from a man between 40 and 70 years old with stage III squamous cell lung carcinoma. The CDR3 protein sequence reads: CAWSVLMNTEAFF. The nucleotide sequence reads as follows: TGTGCCTGGAGTGTACTAATGAACACTGAAGCTTTCTTT.